What follows describes a single TCR beta chain. The data stem from a study of glioma-infiltrating T cells after dendritic cell vaccination. As for the study in general: The vaccine used monocyte-derived dendritic cells pulsed overnight with autologous tumor lysate.

TCRB CDR3 was amplified from 2 ug genomic DNA or less. Amplification used 60 V beta primers and 13 J beta primers. Clones were read by immunoSEQ multiplex PCR, and TCRdb kept only the in-frame ones, dropping some. The data hold under 100,000 clones, with around 85% observed a single time. Trimming removed 7 bases from V and 1 base from J, with 16 bases in between. The CDR3 contains 15 residues. Germline values: CDR1 SNHLY, CDR2 FYNNEI. Fresh-frozen tumor tissue and more than two years of survival data were available for all. Sequenced material: blood, taken before dendritic cell vaccination. This chain connects TRBV2 to TRBJ1-1, with D tentatively TRBD1 (6 bases). The TCR originated in a human donor with glioblastoma. The CDR3 nucleotides are TGTGCCAGCACCGGGACACGACCGTGGAACACTGAAGCTTTCTTT. Residues: CASTGTRPWNTEAFF.